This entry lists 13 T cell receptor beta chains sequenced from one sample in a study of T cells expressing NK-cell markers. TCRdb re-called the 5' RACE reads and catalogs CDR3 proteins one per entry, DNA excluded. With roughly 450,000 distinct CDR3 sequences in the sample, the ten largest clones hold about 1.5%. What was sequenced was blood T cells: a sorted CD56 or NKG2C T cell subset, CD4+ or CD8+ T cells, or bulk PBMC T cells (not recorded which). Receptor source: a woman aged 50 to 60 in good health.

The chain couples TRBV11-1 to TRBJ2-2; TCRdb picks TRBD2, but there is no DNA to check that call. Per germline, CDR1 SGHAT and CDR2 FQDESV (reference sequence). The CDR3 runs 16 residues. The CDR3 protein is CASSSPSGRRTGELFF.

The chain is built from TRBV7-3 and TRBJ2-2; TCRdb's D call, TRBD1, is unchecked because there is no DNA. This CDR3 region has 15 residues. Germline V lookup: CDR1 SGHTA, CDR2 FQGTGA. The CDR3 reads CASSKTGVGTGELFF.

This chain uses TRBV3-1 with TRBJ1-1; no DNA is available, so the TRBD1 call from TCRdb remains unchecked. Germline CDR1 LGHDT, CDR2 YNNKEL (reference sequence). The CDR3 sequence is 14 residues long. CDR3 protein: CASSQGQAQGEAFF.

The CDR3 protein is CASSFGGTSPGELFF. The rearrangement uses TRBV27 and TRBJ2-2; TCRdb gives TRBD1 as the D gene, but with no DNA this cannot be confirmed. This CDR3 spans 15 amino acids. The V gene's germline CDR1 is MNHEY and CDR2 SMNVEV (reference sequence).

The CDR3 loop reads CASSPSGRTYEQYF. This chain uses TRBV18 with TRBJ2-7. Germline values: CDR1 KGHSH, CDR2 LQKENI. The CDR3 runs 14 residues.

The CDR3 sequence: CASSLFPPYNEQFF. This chain uses TRBV5-1 with TRBJ2-1. Germline V gene lookup returns CDR1 SGHRS and CDR2 YFSETQ. The CDR3 consists of 14 residues.

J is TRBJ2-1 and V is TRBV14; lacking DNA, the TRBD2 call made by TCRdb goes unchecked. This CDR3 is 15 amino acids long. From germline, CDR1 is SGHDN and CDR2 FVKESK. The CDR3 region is CASSPRTSGKGEQFF.

The CDR3 spells CASSQDQPPNEKLFF. V and J are TRBV4-1 and TRBJ1-4. The CDR3 is 15 residues long. Germline V gene lookup returns CDR1 MGHRA and CDR2 YSYEKL.

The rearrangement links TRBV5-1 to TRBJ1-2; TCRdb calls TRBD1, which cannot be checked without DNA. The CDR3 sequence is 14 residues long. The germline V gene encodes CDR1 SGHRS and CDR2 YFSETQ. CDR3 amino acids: CASSSTGGGYGYTF.

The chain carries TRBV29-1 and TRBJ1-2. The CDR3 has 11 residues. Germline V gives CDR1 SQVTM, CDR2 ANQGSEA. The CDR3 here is CSVLGGYGYTF. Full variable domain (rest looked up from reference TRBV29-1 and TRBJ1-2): SAVISQKPSRDICQRGTSLTIQCQVDSQVTMMFWYRQQPGQSLTLIATANQGSEATYESGFVIDKFPISRPNLTFSTLTVSNMSPEDSSIYLCSVLGGYGYTFGSGTRLTVV.

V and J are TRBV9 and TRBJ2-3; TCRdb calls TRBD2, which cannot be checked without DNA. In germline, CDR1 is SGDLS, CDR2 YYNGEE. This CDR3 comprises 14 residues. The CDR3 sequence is CASRLAPEGGTQYF.

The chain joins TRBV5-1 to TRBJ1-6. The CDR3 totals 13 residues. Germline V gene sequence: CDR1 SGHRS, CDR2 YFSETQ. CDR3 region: CASSFREDSPLHF.

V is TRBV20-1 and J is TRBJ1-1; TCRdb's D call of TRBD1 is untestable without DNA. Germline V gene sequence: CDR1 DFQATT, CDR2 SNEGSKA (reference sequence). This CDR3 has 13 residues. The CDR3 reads CSAGTGAVREAFF.